Sequencing of this T cell receptor (beta chain) was carried out in a study of spatial heterogeneity in lung cancer (dated by TCRdb to the late 2010s). Looking at the study overall: Beta-chain transcripts were consistently detected in greater numbers than alpha-chain transcripts, which likely reflects a higher abundance of beta-chain transcripts. TCR transcript counts in tumor regions correlated strongly with a T cell transcriptional module score from matched bulk RNA-seq. In the raw uncorrected reads, each unique combination of TCR and UMI appeared more than ten times on average. TCR alpha and beta repertoires were quantitatively compared across multiple tumor regions, matched nontumor lung and blood in non-small cell lung cancer. TCR repertoire features were related to nonsynonymous mutation counts determined by whole-exome sequencing of tumor tissue. Both alpha and beta chains were TCR-sequenced in 200 or so tumor regions, 64 matched nontumor lung samples and around 50 PBMC samples obtained at surgery. The study at large found these results: Additional single-cell paired TCR alpha and beta sequencing was considered necessary to confirm, at a functional level, the hypothesis that regional TCRs recognize regional mutations. A correlation was observed between the number of expanded intratumoral alpha and beta TCRs and the tumor nonsynonymous mutation count. Counts of ubiquitous and regional expanded TCRs were found to correlate with counts of ubiquitous and regional nonsynonymous mutations, respectively. TCR-seq was estimated to cover only about 7% of tumor T cells for alpha chains and approximately 12% for beta chains.

The cysteine opens and the phenylalanine closes a CDR3 of 15 amino acids. The entry retains the CDR3 DNA only, 45 bases that are in frame from base 1. V was cut back by 6 bases and J by 0 bases, leaving a gap of 12 bases between them. The germline V gene provides CDR1 MDHEN and CDR2 SYDVKM. Library prep was done by 5' RACE. Data came from a NextSeq 500. The TCR library protocol attached a unique molecular identifier to each TCR cDNA molecule to allow correction of PCR and sequencing errors. As for the authors' bioinformatics: TCR identification, UMI-based error correction and CDR3 extraction were performed with Decombinator tools. TCRs above a frequency of 2 per 1,000, corresponding to the top 1% of the tumor frequency distribution, were defined as expanded. Expanded tumor TCRs were classed as regional if statistically deemed absent (corrected P<0.05) from at least one tumor region, otherwise ubiquitous. Each repertoire was subsampled 100 times to 5,000 TCRs, after which Renyi diversity was computed with the R vegan package. CDR3 similarity networks were built from amino acid triplet string-kernel similarity, connecting CDR3s with pairwise similarity above 0.82. TCRdb reran the public reads through fastp at Q25 and MiXCR, keeping productive beta chains. Rows are unified per CDR3 protein, each entry keeping the most common DNA and genes. The V and J calls and clone size are TCRdb's, not the authors'. The sample data list fewer than 3,000 distinct CDR3 sequences, and roughly 49% of these were observed just once. About 63% of the sample goes to the ten largest clones.

Points on this clonotype: Its specific antigen is unknown. One base away there is no much larger clone; base qualities are not given. This beta chain slipped into a library made for alpha chains as a stray read, so its size is not meaningful.

In the paper's terms, the time point label means: sample taken at primary tumor resection. Samples were obtained from roughly 72 patients with early-stage, untreated non-small cell lung cancer from the lung TRACERx cohort. Without any cell sorting, TCR sequencing was performed on whole RNA extracted either from tumor and nontumor lung tissue or from cryopreserved PBMC samples. A patient was chosen for TCR sequencing only when enough RNA was available from at least two tumor regions. Before being selected, tumor and adjacent nontumor lung specimens were reviewed by a lung pathologist. This specimen consisted of lung tumor tissue, obtained at surgery. The source is a male donor with early-stage non-small cell lung cancer. This receptor chain uses TRBV28 and TRBJ1-5, with an unclear D gene assignment. The CDR3 has the sequence CASSPRTASNQPQHF. At the DNA level, the sequence is TGTGCCAGCAGCCCCCGGACGGCTAGCAATCAGCCCCAGCATTTT.